This T cell receptor beta chain was sequenced for a study of cytomegalovirus exposure and HLA in healthy donors. PCR involved 60 Vbeta and 13 Jbeta primers. Generated by immunoSEQ multiplex PCR, the TCRdb table keeps only in-frame clones and is missing some. The top ten hold around 2.7% of the sample, which has roughly 200,000 clones, around four fifths seen once. Study-level findings and limits: TCR beta sequences reportedly predicted the HLA-A and HLA-B alleles of most subjects accurately.

This clone was seen once. Its antigen remains unidentified. Material for sequencing was PBMCs. The sequence was collected from a woman aged 40 to 50 in good health and CMV-seronegative.

The CDR3: CASSLKTRNDGPDTQYF. The CDR3 DNA reads as TGTGCCAGCAGCTTAAAGACTAGAAATGATGGTCCAGATACGCAGTATTTT. The chain recombines TRBV7-2 with TRBJ2-3, with D possibly matching TRBD2 (6 bases). Deletions cut 2 bases from V and 4 bases from J, with 19 bases between. Germline CDR1 SGHTA, CDR2 FQGNSA. The CDR3 covers 17 residues.